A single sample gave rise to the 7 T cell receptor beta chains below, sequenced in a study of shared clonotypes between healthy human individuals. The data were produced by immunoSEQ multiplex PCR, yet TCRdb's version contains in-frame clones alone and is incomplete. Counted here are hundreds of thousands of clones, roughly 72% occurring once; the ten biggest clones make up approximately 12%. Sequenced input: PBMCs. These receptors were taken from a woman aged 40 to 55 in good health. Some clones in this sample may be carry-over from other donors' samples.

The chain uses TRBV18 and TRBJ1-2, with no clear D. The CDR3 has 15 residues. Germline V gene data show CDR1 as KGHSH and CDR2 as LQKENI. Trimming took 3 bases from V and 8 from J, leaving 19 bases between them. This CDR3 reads CASSPTTAEGEGYTF. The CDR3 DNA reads TGTGCCAGCTCACCCACCACGGCGGAGGGCGAAGGCTACACCTTC.

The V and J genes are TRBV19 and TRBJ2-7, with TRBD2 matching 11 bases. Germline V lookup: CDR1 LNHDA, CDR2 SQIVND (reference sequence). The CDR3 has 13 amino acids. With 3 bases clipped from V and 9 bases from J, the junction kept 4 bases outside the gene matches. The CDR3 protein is CASSIGTSGGQYF. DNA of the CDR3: TGTGCCAGTAGTATCGGGACTAGCGGCGGGCAGTACTTC. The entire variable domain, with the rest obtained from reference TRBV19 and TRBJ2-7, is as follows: DGGITQSPKYLFRKEGQNVTLSCEQNLNHDAMYWYRQDPGQGLRLIYYSQIVNDFQKGDIAEGYSVSREKKESFPLTVTSAQKNPTAFYLCASSIGTSGGQYFGPGTRLTVT.

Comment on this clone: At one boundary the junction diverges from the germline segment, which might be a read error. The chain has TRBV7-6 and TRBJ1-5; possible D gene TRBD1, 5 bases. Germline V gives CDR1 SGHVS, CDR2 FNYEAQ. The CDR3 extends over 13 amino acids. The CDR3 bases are TGTGCCAGCGGCTTCAGGGTGGGTCAGCCCCAGCATTTT. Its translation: CASGFRVGQPQHF.

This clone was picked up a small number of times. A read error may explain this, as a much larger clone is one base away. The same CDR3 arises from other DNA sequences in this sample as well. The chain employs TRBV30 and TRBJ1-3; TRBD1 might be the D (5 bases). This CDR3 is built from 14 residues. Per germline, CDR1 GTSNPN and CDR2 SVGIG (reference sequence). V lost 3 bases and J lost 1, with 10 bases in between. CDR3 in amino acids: CAWSERGSGNTIYF. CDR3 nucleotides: TGTGCCTGGAGCGAAAGGGGATCTGGAAACACCATATATTTT.

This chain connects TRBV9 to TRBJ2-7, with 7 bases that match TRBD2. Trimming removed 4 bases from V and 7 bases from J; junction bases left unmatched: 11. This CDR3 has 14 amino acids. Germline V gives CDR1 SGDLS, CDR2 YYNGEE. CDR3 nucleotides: TGTGCCAGCAGCCCCTCTAGCGGACAAAGAGAGCAGTACTTC. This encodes CASSPSSGQREQYF.

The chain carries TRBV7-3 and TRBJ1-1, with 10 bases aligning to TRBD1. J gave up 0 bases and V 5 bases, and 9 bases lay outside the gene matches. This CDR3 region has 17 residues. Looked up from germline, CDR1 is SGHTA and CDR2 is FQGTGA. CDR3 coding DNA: TGTGCCAGCAGCGAATCCGGGACAGGGGTGGTGAACACTGAAGCTTTCTTT. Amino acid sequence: CASSESGTGVVNTEAFF.

The CDR3 DNA sequence: TGTGCCAGCAGCCGACTATGGCGAGACGGGGAGCTGTTTTTT. Translation: CASSRLWRDGELFF. V gene TRBV7-8 combines with J gene TRBJ2-2, with D maybe TRBD2 (5 bases). Germline assignment: CDR1 SGHVS and CDR2 FQNEAQ. CDR3 length: 14 amino acids. V gave up 5 bases and J gave up 7 bases, with 14 bases separating them.